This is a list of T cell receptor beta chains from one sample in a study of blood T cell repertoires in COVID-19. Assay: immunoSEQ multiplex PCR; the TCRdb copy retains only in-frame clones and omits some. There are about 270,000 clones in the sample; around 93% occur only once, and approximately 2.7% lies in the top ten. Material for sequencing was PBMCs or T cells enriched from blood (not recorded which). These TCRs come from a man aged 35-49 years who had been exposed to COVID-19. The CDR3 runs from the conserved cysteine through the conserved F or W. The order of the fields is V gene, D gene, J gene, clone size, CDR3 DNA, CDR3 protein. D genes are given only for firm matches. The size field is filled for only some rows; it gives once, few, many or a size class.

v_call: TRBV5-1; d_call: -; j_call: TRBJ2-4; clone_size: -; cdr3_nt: TGCGCCAGCAGCCCGGAACGGGACAAAAACATTCAGTACTTC; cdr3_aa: CASSPERDKNIQYF
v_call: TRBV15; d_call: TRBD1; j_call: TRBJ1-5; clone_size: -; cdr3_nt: TGTGCCACCAGCAGAGTCGGGACAGGGACGGGTTTGGGCAATCAGCCCCAGCATTTT; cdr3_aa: CATSRVGTGTGLGNQPQHF
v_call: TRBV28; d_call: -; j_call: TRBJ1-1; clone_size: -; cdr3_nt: TGTGCCAGTACTGACAGCATGAACACTGAAGCTTTCTTT; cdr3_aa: CASTDSMNTEAFF
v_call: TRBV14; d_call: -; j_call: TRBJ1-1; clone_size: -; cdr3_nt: TGTGCCAGCAGCCAGGGGGGTGGTGGAATGAGCACTGAAGCTTTCTTT; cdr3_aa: CASSQGGGGMSTEAFF
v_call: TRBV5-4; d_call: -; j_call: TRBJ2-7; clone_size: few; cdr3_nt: TGTGCCAGCAGCTTGGTTCCCAGCTCCTACGAGCAGTACTTC; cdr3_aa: CASSLVPSSYEQYF
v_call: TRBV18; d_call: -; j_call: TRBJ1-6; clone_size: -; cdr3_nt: TGTGCCAGCTCACCATTTCACAGTCAAAATTCACCCCTCCACTTT; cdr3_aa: CASSPFHSQNSPLHF
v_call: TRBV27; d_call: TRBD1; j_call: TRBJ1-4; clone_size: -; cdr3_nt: TGTGCCACCATGGACAGGCTTAATGAAAAACTGTTTTTT; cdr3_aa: CATMDRLNEKLFF
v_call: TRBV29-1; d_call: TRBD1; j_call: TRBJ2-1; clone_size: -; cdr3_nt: TGCAGCGTCGGGACAGGGGGAAGGGATGAGCAGTTCTTC; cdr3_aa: CSVGTGGRDEQFF
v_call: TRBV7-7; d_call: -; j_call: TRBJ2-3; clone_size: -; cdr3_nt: TGTGCTAGCAGCCCCGGAAGCGAAGCAGATACGCAGTATTTT; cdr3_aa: CASSPGSEADTQYF
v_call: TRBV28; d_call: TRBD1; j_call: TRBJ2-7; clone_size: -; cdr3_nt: TGTGCCAGCAAGGGACAGAACTACGAGCAGTACTTC; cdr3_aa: CASKGQNYEQYF
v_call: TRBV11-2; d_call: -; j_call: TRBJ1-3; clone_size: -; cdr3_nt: TGTGCCAGCAGCTTAGGAGTCGGGGGATTTTCAGGAAACACCATATATTTT; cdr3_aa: CASSLGVGGFSGNTIYF
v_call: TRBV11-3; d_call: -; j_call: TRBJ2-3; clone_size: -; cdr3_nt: TGTGCCAGCAGCTTAGGGCAGGGGAGAGATACGCAGTATTTT; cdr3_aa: CASSLGQGRDTQYF
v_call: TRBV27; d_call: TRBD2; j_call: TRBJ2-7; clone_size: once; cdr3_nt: TGTGCCAGCAGTTTATGGGGGACTACCTACGAGCAGTACTTC; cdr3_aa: CASSLWGTTYEQYF
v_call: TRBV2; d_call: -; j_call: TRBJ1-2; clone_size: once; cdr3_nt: TGTGCCAGCATGACAGTCTATGGCTACACCTTC; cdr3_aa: CASMTVYGYTF
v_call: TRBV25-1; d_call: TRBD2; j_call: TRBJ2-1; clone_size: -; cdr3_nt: TGTGCCAGCAGTTTAGCGGGAGGGCCTGAGCAGTTCTTC; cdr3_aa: CASSLAGGPEQFF
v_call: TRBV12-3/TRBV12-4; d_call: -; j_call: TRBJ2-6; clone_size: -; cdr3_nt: TGTGCCAGCACCTATTCTGGGGCCAACGTCCTGACTTTC; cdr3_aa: CASTYSGANVLTF
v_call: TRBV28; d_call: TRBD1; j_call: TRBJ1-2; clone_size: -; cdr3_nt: TGTGCCAGCACCCTCCAGGGGGGTGACTATGGCTACACCTTC; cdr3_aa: CASTLQGGDYGYTF
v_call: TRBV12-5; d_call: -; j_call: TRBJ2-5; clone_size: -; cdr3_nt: TGTGCTAGTGGTTTAGACACGAGCCAAGAGACCCAGTACTTC; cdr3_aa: CASGLDTSQETQYF
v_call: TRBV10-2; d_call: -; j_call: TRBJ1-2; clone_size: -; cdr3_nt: TGCGCCAGCAGTGCGATAACGGACTATGGCTACACCTTC; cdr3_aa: CASSAITDYGYTF
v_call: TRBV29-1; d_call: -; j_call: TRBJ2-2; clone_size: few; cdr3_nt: TGCAGCGTTGATGGTGGGCCCTTAGGCGGGGAGCTGTTTTTT; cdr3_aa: CSVDGGPLGGELFF
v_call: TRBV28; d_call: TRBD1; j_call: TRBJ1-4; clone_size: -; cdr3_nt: TGTGCCAGCAGTTCAACAGGGGTAGCGGCTAATGAAAAACTGTTTTTT; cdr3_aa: CASSSTGVAANEKLFF
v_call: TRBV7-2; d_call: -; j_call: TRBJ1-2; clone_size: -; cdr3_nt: TGTGCCAGCAGCTTACCGTCAGGGCTGTATGGCTACACCTTC; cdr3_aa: CASSLPSGLYGYTF
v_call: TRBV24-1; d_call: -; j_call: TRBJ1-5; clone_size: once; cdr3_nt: TGTGCCACCAGTGATTTTTCCCAGGGAAGGCCCCAGCATTTT; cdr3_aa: CATSDFSQGRPQHF
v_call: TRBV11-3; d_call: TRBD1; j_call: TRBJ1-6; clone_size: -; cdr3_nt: TGTGCCAGCAGCTGGGGACAGGGTGGGAATTCACCCCTCCACTTT; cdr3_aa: CASSWGQGGNSPLHF
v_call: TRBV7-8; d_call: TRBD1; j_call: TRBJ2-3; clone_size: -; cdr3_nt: TGTGCCAGCAGCTTACTGAGGCAGGGGGCTGGCACAGATACGCAGTATTTT; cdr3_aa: CASSLLRQGAGTDTQYF
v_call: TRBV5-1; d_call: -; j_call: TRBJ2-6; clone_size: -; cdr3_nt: TGCGCCAGCAGCTTGGGGCTTGGTGGGGCCAACGTCCTGACTTTC; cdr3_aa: CASSLGLGGANVLTF
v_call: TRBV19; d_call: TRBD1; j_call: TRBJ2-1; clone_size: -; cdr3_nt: TGTGCCAGTAGTATTCGGGACAGCAGCCACTACAATGAGCAGTTCTTC; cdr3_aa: CASSIRDSSHYNEQFF
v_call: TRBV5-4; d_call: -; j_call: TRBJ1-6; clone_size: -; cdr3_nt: TGTGCCAGCAGGAGCTCCTATAATTCACCCCTCCACTTT; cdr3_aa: CASRSSYNSPLHF
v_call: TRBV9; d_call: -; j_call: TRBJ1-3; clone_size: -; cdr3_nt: TGTGCCAGCAGCGGGAACATAGCGGGAGACACCATATATTTT; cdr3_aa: CASSGNIAGDTIYF
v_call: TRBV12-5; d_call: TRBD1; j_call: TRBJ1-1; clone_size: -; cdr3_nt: TGTGCTAGTGGTTTGGGGCCGACAGGGGGACCTGAAGCTTTCTTT; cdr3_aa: CASGLGPTGGPEAFF
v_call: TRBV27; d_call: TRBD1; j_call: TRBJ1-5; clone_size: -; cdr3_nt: TGTGCCAGCAGTTTATCGGGACAGGGGTCGGGGCCCCAGCATTTT; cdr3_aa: CASSLSGQGSGPQHF
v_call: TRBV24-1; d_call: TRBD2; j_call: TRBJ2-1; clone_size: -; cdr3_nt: TGTGCCACCAGTGATCCCCGGACTAGCGGGGGATACAATGAGCAGTTCTTC; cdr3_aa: CATSDPRTSGGYNEQFF
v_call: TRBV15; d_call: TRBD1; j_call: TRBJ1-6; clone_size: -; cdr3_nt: TGTGCCACCAGCAGTGGGCCGGGACAGGGAACCTATAATTCACCCCTCCACTTT; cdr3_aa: CATSSGPGQGTYNSPLHF
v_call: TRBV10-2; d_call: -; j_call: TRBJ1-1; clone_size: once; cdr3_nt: TGCGCCAGCAGTGAGGGCAGATACACTGAAGCTTTCTTT; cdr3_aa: CASSEGRYTEAFF
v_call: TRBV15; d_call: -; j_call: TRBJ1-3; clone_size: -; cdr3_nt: TGTGCCATAGGGGAGGGGCACTCTGGAAACACCATATATTTT; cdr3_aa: CAIGEGHSGNTIYF
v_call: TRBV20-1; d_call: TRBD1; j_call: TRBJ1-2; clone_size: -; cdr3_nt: TGCAGTGCTAGTGTCGCGCCGGGACAGTCTAACTATGGCTACACCTTC; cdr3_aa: CSASVAPGQSNYGYTF
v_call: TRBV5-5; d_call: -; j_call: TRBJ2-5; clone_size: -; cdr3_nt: TGTGCCAGCAGCTTGGCTGGCGGCGAGACCCAGTACTTC; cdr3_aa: CASSLAGGETQYF
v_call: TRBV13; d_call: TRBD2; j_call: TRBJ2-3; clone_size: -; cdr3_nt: TGTGCCAGCAGCGAGCCTGCGGGGGAAAGCACAGATACGCAGTATTTT; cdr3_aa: CASSEPAGESTDTQYF
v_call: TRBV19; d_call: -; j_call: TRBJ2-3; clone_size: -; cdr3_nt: TGTGCCAGTACCAACCTACCGGGAAGGAGGGACGCAGATACGCAGTATTTT; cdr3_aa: CASTNLPGRRDADTQYF
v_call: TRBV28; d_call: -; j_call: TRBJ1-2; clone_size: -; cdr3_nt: TGTGCCAGCAGTTACCAGGATGGCTACACCTTC; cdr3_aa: CASSYQDGYTF
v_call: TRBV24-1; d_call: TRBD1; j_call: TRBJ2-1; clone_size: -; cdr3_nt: TGTGCCACCAGTGAGACTGACAGGGGCGCCTACAATGAGCAGTTCTTC; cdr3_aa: CATSETDRGAYNEQFF
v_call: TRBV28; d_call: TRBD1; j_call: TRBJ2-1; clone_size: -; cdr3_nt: TGTGCCAGCAGTTTAAATCGGGACAGTGAGCAGTTCTTC; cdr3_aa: CASSLNRDSEQFF
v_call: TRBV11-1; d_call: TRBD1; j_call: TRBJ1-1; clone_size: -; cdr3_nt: TGTGCCAGCAGCTTAGAGGGGACAGTCACTGAAGCTTTCTTT; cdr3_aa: CASSLEGTVTEAFF
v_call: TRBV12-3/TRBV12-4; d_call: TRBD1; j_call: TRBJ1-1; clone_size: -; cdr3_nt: TGTGCCAGCAGCCCACAGGGGGAAGCTTTCTTT; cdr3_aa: CASSPQGEAFF
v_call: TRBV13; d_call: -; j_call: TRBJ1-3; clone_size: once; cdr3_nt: TGTGCCAGCAGCCTTATGCTAGGTTCTGCTGGAAACACCATATATTTT; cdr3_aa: CASSLMLGSAGNTIYF
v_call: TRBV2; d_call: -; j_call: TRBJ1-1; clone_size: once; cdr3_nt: TGTGCCAGCCTTTTGAACACTGAAGCTTTCTTT; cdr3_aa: CASLLNTEAFF
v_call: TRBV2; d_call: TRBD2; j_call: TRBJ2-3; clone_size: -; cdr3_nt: TGTGCCAGCAAACGGCGGGAGGGGGGAGATACGCAGTATTTT; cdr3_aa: CASKRREGGDTQYF
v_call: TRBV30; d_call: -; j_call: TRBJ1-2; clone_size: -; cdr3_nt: TGTGCCTGGATAGTAGGGGGTGGCTACACCTTC; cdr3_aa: CAWIVGGGYTF
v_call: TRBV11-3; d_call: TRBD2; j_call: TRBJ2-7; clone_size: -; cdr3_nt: TGTGCCAGCAGCAGATCTAGCGGGGGGTACTACGAGCAGTACTTC; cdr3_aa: CASSRSSGGYYEQYF
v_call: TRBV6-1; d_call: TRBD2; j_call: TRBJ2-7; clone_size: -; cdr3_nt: TGTGCCAGCAGTGAATCCCCCGGCGGGGGTAACTACGAGCAGTACTTC; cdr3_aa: CASSESPGGGNYEQYF
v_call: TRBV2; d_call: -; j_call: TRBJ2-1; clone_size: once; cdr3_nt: TGTGCCAGCATGATAGGGGGTGATGAGCAGTTCTTC; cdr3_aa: CASMIGGDEQFF